These 30 T cell receptor beta chains were sequenced from one sample in a study of shared clonotypes between healthy human individuals. Generated by immunoSEQ multiplex PCR, the TCRdb table keeps only in-frame clones and is missing some. The sample lists millions of clones; about 95% were seen once. The sequenced material came from naive CD4+ T cells sorted from blood. The subset here: CD45RA+ positively selected. Receptors were obtained from a man between 18 and 29 years old in good health.

The gene calls are TRBV10-3 and TRBJ2-5; 8 bases agree with TRBD1. The length of the CDR3 is 14 residues. From germline, CDR1 is ENHRY and CDR2 SYGVKD. Unmatched junction bases numbered 4, after V lost 2 bases and J lost 5 bases. The CDR3 loop is CAISEAGGTETQYF. The DNA of the CDR3 is TGTGCCATCAGTGAGGCAGGGGGCACGGAGACCCAGTACTTC.

CDR3 in amino acids: CASSIGGTGNGYTF. CDR3 sequence (DNA): TGTGCCAGTAGTATAGGTGGGACAGGAAATGGCTACACCTTC. The chain recombines TRBV19 with TRBJ1-2, with TRBD1 matching over 8 bases. This CDR3 has 14 amino acids. Per the germline V gene, CDR1 is LNHDA and CDR2 is SQIVND (reference sequence). Trimming removed 1 base from V and 6 bases from J; junction bases left unmatched: 4.

This clone was recorded only once. The V gene is TRBV5-6, the J gene TRBJ2-3; TRBD1 might be the D (6 bases). Trimming removed 4 bases at V and 2 bases at J, with 11 bases between. Germline values: CDR1 SGHDT, CDR2 YYEEEE. This CDR3 region has 14 residues. The CDR3 loop reads CASSATGNTDTQYF. The CDR3 DNA reads TGTGCCAGCAGCGCTACAGGGAACACAGATACGCAGTATTTT.

CDR3 amino acids: CASSRVSGGARHEQYF. CDR3 sequence (DNA): TGTGCCAGCAGCCGAGTTTCCGGGGGGGCCAGGCACGAGCAGTACTTC. The chain joins TRBV4-2 to TRBJ2-7, with 8 bases lining up with TRBD2. With V trimmed by 4 bases and J by 5 bases, 13 bases remained unmatched. CDR3 length equals 16 residues. The germline V gene encodes CDR1 LGHNA and CDR2 YNFKEQ.

This sequence joins TRBV6-1 and TRBJ1-6; the D gene is possibly TRBD1 (6 bases). The CDR3 sequence is 15 residues long. V was shortened by 0 bases and J by 9 bases, with 12 bases between the two germline ends. From germline, CDR1 is MNHNS and CDR2 SASEGT. CDR3 nucleotide sequence: TGTGCCAGCAGTGAAGCCCAGGGGATTAGTTCACCCCTCCACTTT. Translated: CASSEAQGISSPLHF.

The J gene is TRBJ2-7, the V gene TRBV9, with D unresolved. V was clipped by 0 bases and J by 6 bases, with 7 bases between them. Germline V gene lookup returns CDR1 SGDLS and CDR2 YYNGEE. The CDR3 extends over 12 amino acids. The CDR3 sequence is CASSVADSEQYF. The CDR3, as DNA: TGTGCCAGCAGCGTAGCGGATAGCGAGCAGTACTTC.

The chain recombines TRBV2 with TRBJ2-2; a possible D gene is TRBD1 (6 bases). The germline gives CDR1 SNHLY, CDR2 FYNNEI. CDR3 length: 15 amino acids. V lost 3 bases and J 7 bases, leaving 15 bases between the germline ends. The DNA for the CDR3 is TGTGCCAGCAGTGATCCAGGGGAAAGAGTCGGGGAGCTGTTTTTT. Its translation: CASSDPGERVGELFF.

This clone came up many times. Other DNA sequences in this specimen translate into the identical CDR3. This chain joins TRBV19 and TRBJ1-6; 7 positions match TRBD1. Germline CDR1 LNHDA, CDR2 SQIVND (reference sequence). Unmatched junction bases numbered 7, after V lost 7 bases and J lost 10 bases. The CDR3 has 13 amino acids. The CDR3 bases are TGTGCCAGTAACCCCACAGGGGTATCACCCCTCCACTTT. Protein product: CASNPTGVSPLHF.

In this sample, this clone turned up once. The CDR3 DNA reads as TGTGCCATCAGCGGACAGGAGCGGAACACTGAAGCTTTCTTT. As protein: CAISGQERNTEAFF. This rearrangement joins TRBV10-3 to TRBJ1-1, with 7 bases matching TRBD1. The J segment lost 1 base and the V segment lost 6 bases, leaving 5 bases of the junction unmatched. The CDR3 contains 14 residues. Germline V gene data show CDR1 as ENHRY and CDR2 as SYGVKD.

In regard to this clone: The identical CDR3 is also encoded by other nucleotide sequences in the sample. V is TRBV6-6 and J is TRBJ2-3; either TRBD1 or TRBD2 may supply D (5 bases each). The CDR3 sequence is 14 residues long. Trimming pared 2 bases from V and 6 bases from J, leaving 12 bases between. Germline CDR1 reads MNHNY; CDR2 reads SVGAGI (reference sequence). The CDR3 DNA reads as TGTGCCAGCAGTTACGGGGGACCATCGGATACGCAGTATTTT. Translation gives CASSYGGPSDTQYF.

This chain joins TRBV10-1 and TRBJ2-7, with D maybe TRBD1 (5 bases). Germline V lookup: CDR1 WNHNN, CDR2 SYGVQD (reference sequence). V lost 0 bases and J 5 bases, leaving 8 bases between the germline ends. The CDR3 is made up of 13 amino acids. The CDR3 loop is CASSESQGNEQYF. The CDR3 DNA sequence: TGCGCCAGCAGTGAGTCTCAGGGAAACGAGCAGTACTTC.

The chain combines TRBV6-1 with TRBJ1-5; TRBD1 is a possible D gene (5 bases). V shed 7 bases and J shed 0 bases, with 13 bases lying between them. The CDR3 has 15 amino acids. From germline, CDR1 is MNHNS and CDR2 SASEGT. Here the CDR3 DNA reads TGTGCCAGCACCGCCCGGGGGGATAGCAATCAGCCCCAGCATTTT. As protein: CASTARGDSNQPQHF.

This clone was seen just once. The chain couples TRBV19 to TRBJ1-2, with D tentatively TRBD1 (6 bases). Germline-derived CDR1 and CDR2 are LNHDA and SQIVND (reference sequence). The CDR3 has 16 residues. The V end lost 5 bases, the J end lost 3 bases, and 19 bases lay between the germline ends. As DNA, the CDR3 is TGTGCCAGTAGTCCTTCTCCGGGACACAAGGACTATGGCTACACCTTC. Its protein is CASSPSPGHKDYGYTF. The whole variable domain, filled in from reference TRBV19 and TRBJ1-2, reads DGGITQSPKYLFRKEGQNVTLSCEQNLNHDAMYWYRQDPGQGLRLIYYSQIVNDFQKGDIAEGYSVSREKKESFPLTVTSAQKNPTAFYLCASSPSPGHKDYGYTFGSGTRLTVV.

This sequence joins TRBV5-1 and TRBJ1-5, with unresolved D. This CDR3 is built from 15 residues. Trimming left V 0 bases short and J 6 bases short, with 13 bases between. Germline assignment: CDR1 SGHRS and CDR2 YFSETQ. The CDR3 sequence is CASSLESGDRQPQHF. The CDR3 region has the DNA TGCGCCAGCAGCTTGGAATCCGGGGATCGTCAGCCCCAGCATTTT.

The chain employs TRBV29-1 and TRBJ1-5; D is ambiguous. This CDR3 has 14 residues. Trimming pared 4 bases from V and 4 bases from J, leaving 14 bases between. Germline-derived CDR1 and CDR2 are SQVTM and ANQGSEA. The CDR3, as DNA: TGCAGCGTTGCAGCGGCAGGAGTAAATCAGCCCCAGCATTTT. Protein sequence: CSVAAAGVNQPQHF. Supplemented by reference TRBV29-1 and TRBJ1-5, the full variable domain reads SAVISQKPSRDICQRGTSLTIQCQVDSQVTMMFWYRQQPGQSLTLIATANQGSEATYESGFVIDKFPISRPNLTFSTLTVSNMSPEDSSIYLCSVAAAGVNQPQHFGDGTRLSIL.

The V call is TRBV5-4, the J call TRBJ2-5; D unclear. With 0 bases removed from V and 1 base from J, the gap between germline ends came to 7 bases. This CDR3 is built from 14 residues. Germline values: CDR1 SGHNT, CDR2 YYREEE (reference sequence). Here the CDR3 reads CASSLVGRQETQYF. The CDR3 DNA reads TGTGCCAGCAGCTTGGTAGGGCGCCAAGAGACCCAGTACTTC.

For this clone: Other DNA sequences in the sample encode the same CDR3. The J gene is TRBJ2-7, the V gene TRBV5-1, with 7 positions matching TRBD1. Germline lookup yields CDR1 SGHRS and CDR2 YFSETQ. This CDR3 is built from 15 residues. The V gene end was trimmed by 0 bases and the J gene end by 1 base; junction bases not matched to a gene: 4. The CDR3 protein is CASSLGDSTSYEQYF. The DNA for the CDR3 is TGCGCCAGCAGCTTGGGGGACAGCACTTCCTACGAGCAGTACTTC. The full variable domain, rest sourced from reference TRBV5-1 and TRBJ2-7, is KAGVTQTPRYLIKTRGQQVTLSCSPISGHRSVSWYQQTPGQGLQFLFEYFSETQRNKGNFPGRFSGRQFSNSRSEMNVSTLELGDSALYLCASSLGDSTSYEQYFGPGTRLTVT.

The chain has TRBV10-3 and TRBJ1-2; D call uncertain. The CDR3 contains 16 residues. Per the germline V gene, CDR1 is ENHRY and CDR2 is SYGVKD. V was clipped by 2 bases and J by 0 bases, with 13 bases between them. The CDR3 spells CAISEPLQGANYGYTF. The DNA for the CDR3 is TGTGCCATCAGTGAGCCGCTACAAGGAGCTAACTATGGCTACACCTTC.

The J gene is TRBJ1-2, the V gene TRBV28; the D gene is possibly TRBD1 (5 bases). V lost 6 bases and J 2 bases, leaving 13 bases between the germline ends. The CDR3 length is 14 residues. The germline CDR1 and CDR2 sequences are MDHEN and SYDVKM. The CDR3 sequence: CASSLRQLNYGYTF. Here the CDR3 DNA reads TGTGCCAGCAGCCTCCGACAGTTGAACTATGGCTACACCTTC.

CDR3 in amino acids: CASSVGFQGEQYF. DNA for the CDR3: TGTGCCAGCAGCGTAGGTTTTCAGGGCGAGCAGTACTTC. This chain uses TRBV9 with TRBJ2-7, with D perhaps matching TRBD1 (5 bases). CDR1 and CDR2 (germline): SGDLS, YYNGEE. The ends were cut back, 0 bases at V and 6 bases at J, with 10 bases in the middle. This CDR3 is 13 amino acids long.

V is TRBV18 and J is TRBJ1-5; no firm D call. V was shortened by 4 bases and J by 7 bases, with 14 bases between the two germline ends. This CDR3 region has 14 residues. Looked up from germline, CDR1 is KGHSH and CDR2 is LQKENI. The CDR3 sequence is CASSRGRGTQPQHF. The DNA of the CDR3 is TGTGCCAGCTCACGCGGCCGGGGAACCCAGCCCCAGCATTTT.

The rearrangement joins TRBV4-1 to TRBJ2-1; D is perhaps TRBD2 (6 bases). The length of the CDR3 is 16 residues. Trimming removed 3 bases from V and 7 bases from J, with 19 bases in between. CDR1 and CDR2 from the germline V gene are MGHRA and YSYEKL. The CDR3 loop is CASSHPGERGNNEQFF. In DNA form, the CDR3 reads TGCGCCAGCAGCCACCCGGGAGAGAGGGGTAATAATGAGCAGTTCTTC.

Worth noting for this clone: Other nucleotide sequences from this sample produce the same CDR3. The rearrangement links TRBV7-9 to TRBJ2-7; D unresolved. This CDR3 has 14 amino acids. CDR1 is SEHNR, CDR2 FQNEAQ, per germline (reference sequence). Trimming left V 0 bases short and J 0 bases short, with 6 bases between. CDR3: CASSLAKGSYEQYF. The CDR3 nucleotides are TGTGCCAGCAGCTTAGCCAAGGGCTCCTACGAGCAGTACTTC.

This chain joins TRBV7-9 and TRBJ2-5, with 8 bases identical to TRBD1. The CDR3 sequence is 15 residues long. Germline V gene lookup returns CDR1 SEHNR and CDR2 FQNEAQ (reference sequence). With V trimmed by 4 bases and J by 2 bases, 6 bases remained unmatched. CDR3: CASSSTGTGQETQYF. CDR3 DNA: TGTGCCAGCAGCTCGACCGGGACAGGTCAAGAGACCCAGTACTTC.

This chain connects TRBV13 to TRBJ2-1; possibly TRBD2 for D (6 bases). Trimming left V 5 bases short and J 3 bases short, with 14 bases between. There are 15 residues in the CDR3. Germline assignment: CDR1 PRHDT and CDR2 FYEKMQ (reference sequence). DNA of the CDR3: TGTGCCAGCAGCCCCGGGGGACCTCGCTACAATGAGCAGTTCTTC. Its translation: CASSPGGPRYNEQFF.

The chain couples TRBV14 to TRBJ1-1; no definite D call. The CDR3 sequence is 10 residues long. Trimming stripped 6 bases from V and 4 bases from J, with 3 bases between. Germline V gene lookup returns CDR1 SGHDN and CDR2 FVKESK. CDR3 DNA sequence: TGTGCCAGCAGTTCCACTGAAGCTTTCTTT. This gives the protein CASSSTEAFF.

This chain links TRBV18 with TRBJ1-1; D may be TRBD1 (5 bases). CDR3 length: 15 residues. V lost 3 bases and J 0 bases, leaving 11 bases between the germline ends. CDR1 KGHSH and CDR2 LQKENI come from the germline V gene. The CDR3 is CASSPRGGVNTEAFF. CDR3 in DNA: TGTGCCAGCTCACCCCGGGGAGGGGTGAACACTGAAGCTTTCTTT.

V usage is TRBV18 and J usage is TRBJ2-7; D may match TRBD1 or TRBD2 (5 bases each). The CDR3 covers 13 residues. The V gene's germline CDR1 is KGHSH and CDR2 LQKENI. Trimming shortened V by 3 bases and J by 5 bases, and 11 bases separated the two germline ends. CDR3 in amino acids: CASSPKGTHEQYF. DNA of the CDR3: TGTGCCAGCTCACCCAAGGGGACCCACGAGCAGTACTTC.

The chain carries TRBV28 and TRBJ1-5; 10 bases map to TRBD1. This CDR3 spans 16 amino acids. Germline V CDR1 and CDR2: MDHEN, SYDVKM. The V gene end was trimmed by 8 bases and the J gene end by 3 bases; junction bases not matched to a gene: 10. The CDR3 DNA follows: TGTGCCAGCCGTGATTTTGGACAGGGGGACAATCAGCCCCAGCATTTT. Translating gives CASRDFGQGDNQPQHF.

The J gene is TRBJ1-2, the V gene TRBV4-1; D is ambiguous. V was clipped by 4 bases and J by 5 bases, with 14 bases between them. Germline lookup yields CDR1 MGHRA and CDR2 YSYEKL. The CDR3 has 14 amino acids. The CDR3 DNA sequence: TGCGCCAGCAGCCGTGCAGGAGTGGCTTATGGCTACACCTTC. It codes for CASSRAGVAYGYTF.